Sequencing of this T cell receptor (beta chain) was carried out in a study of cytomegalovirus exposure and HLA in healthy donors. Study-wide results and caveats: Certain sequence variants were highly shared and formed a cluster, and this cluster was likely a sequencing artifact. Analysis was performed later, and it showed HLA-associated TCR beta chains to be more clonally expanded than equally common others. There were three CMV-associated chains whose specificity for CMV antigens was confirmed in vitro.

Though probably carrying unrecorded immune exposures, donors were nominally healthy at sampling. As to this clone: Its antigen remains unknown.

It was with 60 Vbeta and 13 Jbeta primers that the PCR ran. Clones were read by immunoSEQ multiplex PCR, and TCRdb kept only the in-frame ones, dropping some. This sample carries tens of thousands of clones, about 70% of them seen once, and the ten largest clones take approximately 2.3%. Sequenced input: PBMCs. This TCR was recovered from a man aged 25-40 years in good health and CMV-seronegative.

The CDR3 DNA reads as TGTGCCAGCAGTAACGGAGGCGGGTTCTTCTACGAGCAGTACTTC. Protein sequence: CASSNGGGFFYEQYF. This chain connects TRBV27 to TRBJ2-7; tentatively, D is TRBD2 (5 bases). V was trimmed by 5 bases and J by 3 bases, leaving 17 bases between them. From germline, CDR1 is MNHEY and CDR2 SMNVEV (reference sequence). There are 15 residues in the CDR3.